One and the same sample provided the 4 T cell receptor beta chains below, sequenced in a study of beta chain features in type 1 diabetes. For these TCRs, the target antigens are not known. Study results and limitations: Type 1 diabetes patients had TCRB CDR3s that were shorter (moderately but significantly so) in all four CD4+ subsets.

The authors reverse transcribed all of the isolated RNA, so sequencing captured expressed TCRB transcripts. Only in-frame clones appear in the TCRdb table, and some are missing; sequencing was by immunoSEQ multiplex PCR. The table includes under 130,000 clones, 28% detected once. The sequenced sample was central memory CD4+ T cells from blood. The source is a woman aged 18-29 years with type 1 diabetes.

V is TRBV11-2 and J is TRBJ2-1; TRBD2 agrees at 7 bases. Germline CDR1 reads SGHAT; CDR2 reads FQNNGV. This CDR3 comprises 14 residues. Trimming cost V 4 bases and J 5 bases; bases outside gene matches: 5. CDR3 bases: TGTGCCAGCAGCTCGAAAGGACTAGACAATGAGCAGTTCTTC. Amino acid sequence: CASSSKGLDNEQFF.

This chain connects TRBV6-1 to TRBJ2-1; the match to TRBD2 covers 16 bases. This CDR3 has 13 amino acids. V was pared by 4 bases and J by 16 bases, with 4 bases of the junction left unmatched. Germline lookup yields CDR1 MNHNS and CDR2 SASEGT. DNA of the CDR3: TGTGCCAGCAGTGTTGGGACTAGCGGGAGGGCTTTCTTC. As protein: CASSVGTSGRAFF.

The J gene is TRBJ2-5, the V gene TRBV9; 15 positions match TRBD2. This CDR3 contains 18 residues. V lost 3 bases to trimming and J lost 2 bases; unmatched junction nucleotides: 8. The germline V gene has CDR1 SGDLS and CDR2 YYNGEE. The CDR3 here is CASSARTSGRASQETQYF. The CDR3 region has the DNA TGTGCCAGCAGCGCCCGGACTAGCGGGAGGGCCAGTCAAGAGACCCAGTACTTC. Together with reference TRBV9 and TRBJ2-5, the CDR3 gives the full variable domain: DSGVTQTPKHLITATGQRVTLRCSPRSGDLSVYWYQQSLDQGLQFLIQYYNGEERAKGNILERFSAQQFPDLHSELNLSSLELGDSALYFCASSARTSGRASQETQYFGPGTRLLVL.

The chain couples TRBV5-1 to TRBJ1-4, with D possibly being TRBD1 (5 bases). V was pared by 4 bases and J by 8 bases, with 24 bases between. Germline loops: CDR1 SGHRS, CDR2 YFSETQ. The CDR3 totals 17 residues. Here the CDR3 reads CASSQWRGVGVEEKLFF. CDR3 coding DNA: TGCGCCAGCAGCCAATGGCGGGGCGTTGGTGTGGAGGAAAAACTGTTTTTT.